This T cell receptor beta chain is drawn from a study of HIV-infected children after antiretroviral therapy interruption. As for the study in general: Most children had recorded EBV and CMV exposure.

The CDR3 is 16 residues long. Trimming took off 3 bases at V and 3 bases at J, with 17 bases between the two ends. Germline values: CDR1 KGHSH, CDR2 LQKENI. RNA-based 3' RACE libraries used unique molecular identifiers. Each CDR3 protein gets one entry after TCRdb re-called the 3' RACE reads with MiXCR. The sample gives 70,000 to 90,000 distinct CDR3 sequences, 6% to 8.5% of which show up once; roughly 1.1% is in the top ten. As to treatment: PENTA 11 planned treatment interruption arm or continuous ART arm. The sequence was collected from a pool of human donors with HIV. The rearrangement links TRBV18 to TRBJ1-1; D call uncertain. The specimen was CD45RA+ CD4+ T cells from PBMCs, pooled from several time points, collected from a donor given antiretroviral therapy, either interrupted or continuous. Noted subset: naive CD4+ CD45RA+ CD45RO- T cells. The CDR3 nucleotides are TGTGCCAGCTCACCCCTGGCGGACGGTTCCTACACTGAAGCTTTCTTT. This codes for CASSPLADGSYTEAFF.